This entry lists 17 T cell receptor beta chains sequenced from one sample in a study of cytomegalovirus exposure and HLA in healthy donors. Researchers ran the PCR with 60 Vbeta and 13 Jbeta primers. Generated by immunoSEQ multiplex PCR, the TCRdb table keeps only in-frame clones and is missing some. The data show approximately 170,000 clones, less than 85% seen once. Sequenced: PBMCs. All receptors derive from a male donor in good health and CMV-seronegative.

The gene calls are TRBV27 and TRBJ2-5; TRBD1 matches at 12 bases. The tail of the sequence fits TRBJ2-7 better, so the J call may be wrong. The CDR3 covers 17 residues. Germline V gene lookup returns CDR1 MNHEY and CDR2 SMNVEV (reference sequence). The CDR3 nucleotides are TGTGCCAGCAGGCTTTTGAGCCGGGACAGGGGGCCCTACGAGCAGTACTTC. The encoded protein is CASRLLSRDRGPYEQYF.

This chain links TRBV7-3 with TRBJ2-1; 13 bases are a match to TRBD2. V trimming: 4 bases; J trimming: 7 bases; junction bases outside the gene matches: 7. This CDR3 contains 16 residues. Germline CDR1 reads SGHTA; CDR2 reads FQGTGA. The CDR3 nucleotides are TGTGCCAGCAGCTCAAAGACTAGCGGGGGGCGGAATGAGCAGTTCTTC. Translating gives CASSSKTSGGRNEQFF.

The chain carries TRBV19 and TRBJ2-1, with D possibly being TRBD1 (5 bases). The CDR3 contains 17 residues. V was pared by 5 bases and J by 4 bases, with 21 bases between. In germline, CDR1 is LNHDA, CDR2 SQIVND (reference sequence). CDR3 residues: CASSPNLRVGPYNEQFF. CDR3 coding DNA: TGTGCCAGTAGTCCCAACCTCAGGGTAGGGCCTTACAATGAGCAGTTCTTC.

This clone was picked up a small number of times. The chain is built from TRBV7-9 and TRBJ2-5; 9 nucleotides agree with TRBD1. The CDR3 has 16 amino acids. The germline V gene has CDR1 SEHNR and CDR2 FQNEAQ (reference sequence). The V gene end was trimmed by 6 bases and the J gene end by 7 bases; junction bases not matched to a gene: 15. CDR3 DNA sequence: TGTGCCAGCAGAGGAACAGGGGGCGAATCGCTTTTGACCCAGTACTTC. Its translation: CASRGTGGESLLTQYF.

The chain joins TRBV5-1 to TRBJ2-1, with 7 nucleotides matching TRBD2. CDR3 length: 16 amino acids. Germline loops: CDR1 SGHRS, CDR2 YFSETQ. V lost 4 bases, J lost 4 bases, and 11 bases stayed unmatched. The CDR3 spells CASSPHGGSAYNEQFF. The CDR3 coding sequence is TGCGCCAGCAGCCCGCACGGCGGGAGCGCGTACAATGAGCAGTTCTTC. Full variable domain (outside the CDR3, taken from reference TRBV5-1 and TRBJ2-1): KAGVTQTPRYLIKTRGQQVTLSCSPISGHRSVSWYQQTPGQGLQFLFEYFSETQRNKGNFPGRFSGRQFSNSRSEMNVSTLELGDSALYLCASSPHGGSAYNEQFFGPGTRLTVL.

This chain joins TRBV16 and TRBJ1-1; D is unresolved. CDR3 length: 15 residues. V lost 0 bases and J 5 bases, leaving 13 bases between the germline ends. In germline, CDR1 is KGHSY, CDR2 FQNENV. The CDR3 protein is CASSQSPDGMTEAFF. CDR3 DNA sequence: TGTGCCAGCAGCCAATCCCCGGACGGGATGACTGAAGCTTTCTTT.

A few counts support this clone. V usage is TRBV29-1 and J usage is TRBJ2-7, with 7 bases fitting TRBD1. V was pared by 0 bases and J by 0 bases, with 8 bases of the junction left unmatched. The CDR3 consists of 16 residues. CDR1 and CDR2 (germline): SQVTM, ANQGSEA. DNA for the CDR3: TGCAGCGTTGAAGATCTCCGGGACAGTATCTCCTACGAGCAGTACTTC. It encodes CSVEDLRDSISYEQYF.

The table lists this clone with a count of one. The rearrangement links TRBV18 to TRBJ1-5; D possibly corresponds to TRBD1 (5 bases). CDR1 and CDR2 from the germline V gene are KGHSH and LQKENI. V was cut by 2 bases and J by 2 bases, with 10 bases left in between. This CDR3 contains 15 residues. The CDR3 sequence: CASSPGREGNQPQHF. The CDR3 nucleotides read TGTGCCAGCTCACCAGGCAGGGAGGGCAATCAGCCCCAGCATTTT.

The chain combines TRBV11-2 with TRBJ1-5; D gene ambiguous. Germline V gene sequence: CDR1 SGHAT, CDR2 FQNNGV. Trimming shortened V by 2 bases and J by 7 bases, and 12 bases separated the two germline ends. This CDR3 has 14 residues. The CDR3 loop is CASSLPGNGQPQHF. In DNA, the CDR3 is TGTGCCAGCAGCTTACCCGGGAATGGGCAGCCCCAGCATTTT.

The chain links TRBV4-2 to TRBJ2-7; no firm D call. Trimming stripped 1 base from V and 4 bases from J, with 8 bases between. Looked up from germline, CDR1 is LGHNA and CDR2 is YNFKEQ. CDR3 length: 13 residues. The CDR3 nucleotides are TGTGCCAGCAGCCAAGTCGAGAGGTACGAGCAGTACTTC. Its protein product is CASSQVERYEQYF.

The CDR3 here is CASSSRSGSRETQYF. For the CDR3, the DNA is TGTGCCAGCAGTTCCCGTAGCGGGAGTAGGGAGACCCAGTACTTC. V and J are TRBV27 and TRBJ2-5, with TRBD2 matching 9 bases. CDR1 is MNHEY and CDR2 is SMNVEV in the germline V gene (reference sequence). After removal of 4 bases from V and 5 bases from J, the junction contained 8 bases not matched to a gene. There are 15 residues in the CDR3.

V is TRBV11-1 and J is TRBJ2-5; 7 bases map to TRBD2. CDR3 size: 15 residues. V dropped 7 bases and J dropped 0; count of bases not matched to a gene: 8. Germline V lookup: CDR1 SGHAT, CDR2 FQDESV (reference sequence). CDR3 in amino acids: CASTKEAGHQETQYF. CDR3 bases: TGTGCCAGCACAAAAGAAGCGGGGCACCAAGAGACCCAGTACTTC.

This chain connects TRBV5-1 to TRBJ1-5, with D possibly TRBD1 on 6 matching bases. Trimming shortened V by 0 bases and J by 5 bases, and 12 bases separated the two germline ends. This CDR3 is 15 amino acids long. Germline V CDR1 and CDR2: SGHRS, YFSETQ. The CDR3, as DNA: TGCGCCAGCAGCTTGGAGCCAGGGGCTCATCAGCCCCAGCATTTT. This gives the protein CASSLEPGAHQPQHF.

V and J are TRBV18 and TRBJ2-7; 9 bases are a match to TRBD1. J lost 4 bases, V lost 1 base, and 8 bases had no gene match. The CDR3 runs 16 residues. The germline CDR1 and CDR2 sequences are KGHSH and LQKENI. The CDR3 reads CASSPQLDRGRYEQYF. Here the CDR3 DNA reads TGTGCCAGCTCACCACAGTTGGACAGGGGTCGATACGAGCAGTACTTC.

J is TRBJ2-2 and V is TRBV18; D call uncertain. CDR3 size: 12 residues. Germline V gene sequence: CDR1 KGHSH, CDR2 LQKENI. Deletions cut 5 bases from V and 5 bases from J, with 6 bases between. The DNA of the CDR3 is TGTGCCAGCTCAACTACGACCGGGGAGCTGTTTTTT. It yields the protein CASSTTTGELFF.

V and J are TRBV5-4 and TRBJ1-5, with TRBD1 as a possible D gene (5 bases). V lost 4 bases and J 3 bases, leaving 14 bases between the germline ends. The CDR3 is 15 amino acids. The V gene's germline CDR1 is SGHNT and CDR2 YYREEE (reference sequence). Here the CDR3 reads CASSEGGGVNQPQHF. The CDR3 region has the DNA TGTGCCAGCAGCGAAGGCGGGGGAGTCAATCAGCCCCAGCATTTT.

The CDR3 DNA reads TGTGCCAGCAGCTTTTCCTCTCGGGGCAGGGGGAATTTGAATTCACCCCTCCACTTT. Protein product: CASSFSSRGRGNLNSPLHF. The chain combines TRBV7-6 with TRBJ1-6, with TRBD1 matching over 7 bases. The CDR3 has 19 residues. Looked up from germline, CDR1 is SGHVS and CDR2 is FNYEAQ. Losses at the gene ends were 3 bases for V and 7 bases for J; bases not matched to a gene: 18.